The 11 T cell receptor beta chains in this list originate from one sample, sequenced in a study of shared clonotypes between healthy human individuals. The assay was immunoSEQ multiplex PCR, and TCRdb's table has in-frame clones only and misses some. Here the sample spans about a million clones, about 70% being singletons. Material for sequencing was memory CD4+ T cells sorted from blood. This sample's subset: CD45RA-negative fraction. Source of these receptors: a young man in good health.

The chain has TRBV7-2 and TRBJ1-1, with TRBD1 matching over 11 bases. V shed 4 bases and J 4 bases; nucleotides not matched to a gene: 5. The germline V gene encodes CDR1 SGHTA and CDR2 FQGNSA. The CDR3 is 15 amino acids. The DNA of the CDR3 is TGTGCCAGCAGCTCCCGGGACAGGGGGGTCACTGAAGCTTTCTTT. This encodes CASSSRDRGVTEAFF.

This chain joins TRBV5-6 and TRBJ1-2; TRBD1 matches 9 bases. The germline CDR1 and CDR2 sequences are SGHDT and YYEEEE. The CDR3 has 11 amino acids. Trimming cost V 0 bases and J 12 bases; bases outside gene matches: 0. The CDR3 is CASSLDRGHTF. Written as DNA, the CDR3 is TGTGCCAGCAGCTTGGACAGGGGGCACACCTTC. Full variable domain (remainder filled in from reference TRBV5-6 and TRBJ1-2): DAGVTQSPTHLIKTRGQQVTLRCSPKSGHDTVSWYQQALGQGPQFIFQYYEEEERQRGNFPDRFSGHQFPNYSSELNVNALLLGDSALYLCASSLDRGHTFGSGTRLTVV.

This sequence joins TRBV6-6 and TRBJ2-7; maybe TRBD2 (5 bases). Germline lookup yields CDR1 MNHNY and CDR2 SVGAGI (reference sequence). CDR3 length equals 15 residues. V was trimmed by 4 bases and J by 3 bases, leaving 16 bases between them. The CDR3 bases are TGTGCCAGCAGTTCGCTGCGGGCGGAACTCTACGAGCAGTACTTC. It is translated as CASSSLRAELYEQYF.

The chain is built from TRBV30 and TRBJ1-4, with 12 positions matching TRBD1. The CDR3 is made up of 15 amino acids. Germline-derived CDR1 and CDR2 are GTSNPN and SVGIG (reference sequence). Trimming removed 0 bases from V and 7 bases from J; junction bases left unmatched: 3. CDR3 in DNA: TGTGCCTGGAGTGTGGGGACAGGGGGCTCTGAAAAACTGTTTTTT. Translating it yields CAWSVGTGGSEKLFF.

CDR3 in amino acids: CASSYLAGGKHEQYF. CDR3 coding DNA: TGTGCCAGCAGTTACCTAGCGGGAGGGAAGCACGAGCAGTACTTC. V is TRBV27 and J is TRBJ2-7; 12 positions agree with TRBD2. Per germline, CDR1 MNHEY and CDR2 SMNVEV (reference sequence). V lost 4 bases, J lost 5 bases, and 6 bases stayed unmatched. This CDR3 spans 15 amino acids.

The chain is built from TRBV6-6 and TRBJ2-3; D is undetermined. V was trimmed by 3 bases and J by 4 bases, leaving 5 bases between them. The CDR3 has 12 amino acids. Germline-derived CDR1 and CDR2 are MNHNY and SVGAGI (reference sequence). The CDR3 region is CASSYGSDTQYF. In DNA, the CDR3 is TGTGCCAGCAGTTATGGCTCAGATACGCAGTATTTT.

The rearrangement joins TRBV25-1 to TRBJ2-6; D remains ambiguous. CDR1 is MGHDK, CDR2 SYGVNS, per germline. The length of the CDR3 is 15 residues. The ends were cut back, 3 bases at V and 2 bases at J, with 8 bases in the middle. CDR3 in DNA: TGTGCCAGCAGTGATACGTGGGCTGGGGCCAACGTCCTGACTTTC. Residues: CASSDTWAGANVLTF.

This chain uses TRBV5-1 with TRBJ2-7; 8 positions agree with TRBD2. The CDR3 sequence is 16 residues long. CDR1 and CDR2 from the germline V gene are SGHRS and YFSETQ. The junction had 8 bases not matched to a gene; V was cut back by 0 bases and J by 3 bases. DNA for the CDR3: TGCGCCAGCAGCTTGGGAGGTAGCGGGGCGATCTACGAGCAGTACTTC. Protein: CASSLGGSGAIYEQYF.

The chain is built from TRBV7-2 and TRBJ2-7; 7 positions agree with TRBD1. The germline V gene encodes CDR1 SGHTA and CDR2 FQGNSA. Trimming removed 6 bases from V and 7 bases from J; junction bases left unmatched: 9. The CDR3 covers 13 residues. The CDR3 spells CASSYGQAGEQYF. The CDR3 region has the DNA TGTGCCAGCAGTTATGGACAGGCCGGGGAGCAGTACTTC.

The CDR3 reads CASSIPGSTDTQYF. CDR3 nucleotides: TGTGCCAGTAGTATACCGGGGAGCACAGATACGCAGTATTTT. V and J are TRBV19 and TRBJ2-3; maybe TRBD2 (5 bases). The V and J ends lost 2 bases and 0 bases respectively, with 6 bases between them. The CDR3 is 14 residues long. Germline lookup yields CDR1 LNHDA and CDR2 SQIVND (reference sequence).

The V gene is TRBV19, the J gene TRBJ1-2, with a possible D match to TRBD1 (5 bases). Trimming removed 6 bases at V and 1 base at J, with 12 bases between. Germline CDR1 and CDR2: LNHDA and SQIVND (reference sequence). CDR3 length: 14 amino acids. The CDR3 region has the DNA TGTGCCAGTAGAACGTTCAGGGTTAACTATGGCTACACCTTC. Its translation: CASRTFRVNYGYTF. Full variable domain (remainder filled in from reference TRBV19 and TRBJ1-2): DGGITQSPKYLFRKEGQNVTLSCEQNLNHDAMYWYRQDPGQGLRLIYYSQIVNDFQKGDIAEGYSVSREKKESFPLTVTSAQKNPTAFYLCASRTFRVNYGYTFGSGTRLTVV.